Below are 32 T cell receptor beta chains sequenced from a single sample in a study of blood T cell repertoires in COVID-19. The protocol was immunoSEQ multiplex PCR, while the TCRdb copy is restricted to in-frame clones and leaves out a portion. The sample shows fewer than 130,000 clones, approximately 85% of them seen only once. Sequences were obtained from peripheral blood. The receptors derive from a human donor in a cohort sampled during active COVID-19.

The chain's CDR3 is CASSYTGVLNTEAFF. DNA for the CDR3: TGTGCCAGCAGCTATACAGGGGTACTGAACACTGAAGCTTTCTTT. V is TRBV7-9 and J is TRBJ1-1, with 7 bases identical to TRBD1. From germline, CDR1 is SEHNR and CDR2 FQNEAQ (reference sequence). With V trimmed by 4 bases and J by 0 bases, 5 bases remained unmatched. The CDR3 totals 15 residues.

V gene TRBV7-6 combines with J gene TRBJ2-2; 9 positions match TRBD2. Germline CDR1 is SGHVS and CDR2 is FNYEAQ. V lost 5 bases to trimming and J lost 0 bases; unmatched junction nucleotides: 7. The length of the CDR3 is 17 residues. CDR3 nucleotides: TGTGCCAGCAGCCTCCTAGCGGGGAAAGCGAACACCGGGGAGCTGTTTTTT. Translating gives CASSLLAGKANTGELFF.

The chain combines TRBV14 with TRBJ1-1; weak D call: TRBD1 (6 bases). This CDR3 is 12 amino acids long. The germline V and J ends were trimmed by 1 base and 7 bases, with 7 bases remaining between them. In germline, CDR1 is SGHDN, CDR2 FVKESK. This chain's CDR3 is CASSQVQGEAFF. The DNA of the CDR3 is TGTGCCAGCAGCCAAGTACAGGGTGAAGCTTTCTTT.

This sequence joins TRBV7-9 and TRBJ1-1; D unresolved. The V end was cut by 6 bases, the J end by 0 bases, with 8 bases between. The CDR3 runs to 13 residues. In germline, CDR1 is SEHNR, CDR2 FQNEAQ (reference sequence). In DNA, the CDR3 is TGTGCCAGCAGACCACAGATGAACACTGAAGCTTTCTTT. As protein: CASRPQMNTEAFF. The complete variable domain, with remaining parts taken from reference TRBV7-9 and TRBJ1-1, reads DTGVSQNPRHKITKRGQNVTFRCDPISEHNRLYWYRQTLGQGPEFLTYFQNEAQLEKSRLLSDRFSAERPKGSFSTLEIQRTEQGDSAMYLCASRPQMNTEAFFGQGTRLTVV.

The V call is TRBV19, the J call TRBJ2-7; no clear D gene. V lost 5 bases and J lost 2, with 13 bases in between. The CDR3 covers 14 residues. The germline V gene encodes CDR1 LNHDA and CDR2 SQIVND (reference sequence). The CDR3: CASSLGPYAYEQYF. The CDR3, as DNA: TGTGCCAGTAGTCTTGGGCCTTATGCCTACGAGCAGTACTTC. The whole variable domain, filled in from reference TRBV19 and TRBJ2-7, reads DGGITQSPKYLFRKEGQNVTLSCEQNLNHDAMYWYRQDPGQGLRLIYYSQIVNDFQKGDIAEGYSVSREKKESFPLTVTSAQKNPTAFYLCASSLGPYAYEQYFGPGTRLTVT.

This clone was detected only once. This chain joins TRBV6-6 and TRBJ2-7; TRBD2 matches at 7 bases. V lost 4 bases, J lost 5 bases, and 14 bases stayed unmatched. Germline CDR1 reads MNHNY; CDR2 reads SVGAGI (reference sequence). The CDR3 length is 16 residues. As DNA, the CDR3 is TGTGCCAGCAGTTCAACCCTTTTGCGGGAGAACCACGAGCAGTACTTC. Encoded protein: CASSSTLLRENHEQYF.

J is TRBJ2-5 and V is TRBV5-1, with TRBD2 matching over 8 bases. CDR3 length: 13 residues. CDR1 and CDR2 from the germline V gene are SGHRS and YFSETQ. V was pared by 5 bases and J by 5 bases, with 5 bases of the junction left unmatched. The CDR3 coding sequence is TGCGCCAGCAGTCGGGGGGGACGGGAGACCCAGTACTTC. Translating gives CASSRGGRETQYF.

With respect to this clone: Other DNA sequences within the sample encode an identical CDR3. The chain couples TRBV18 to TRBJ2-3, with 14 bases fitting TRBD2. The V segment lost 3 bases and the J segment 3 bases; nucleotides outside the gene matches: 2. The germline CDR1 and CDR2 sequences are KGHSH and LQKENI. The CDR3 contains 16 residues. CDR3 in amino acids: CASSPGLAGGTDTQYF. Written as DNA, the CDR3 is TGTGCCAGCTCACCCGGACTAGCGGGGGGAACAGATACGCAGTATTTT.

The gene calls are TRBV28 and TRBJ2-7, with D hard to call. Trimming shortened V by 2 bases and J by 3 bases, and 2 bases separated the two germline ends. Germline V CDR1 and CDR2: MDHEN, SYDVKM. The CDR3 contains 11 residues. The CDR3 sequence is CASSLHYEQYF. The CDR3 DNA reads as TGTGCCAGCAGTTTACACTACGAGCAGTACTTC.

This chain joins TRBV28 and TRBJ1-1; no clear D. The CDR3 has 16 residues. V gave up 4 bases and J gave up 0 bases, with 15 bases separating them. The germline V gene encodes CDR1 MDHEN and CDR2 SYDVKM. CDR3 bases: TGTGCCAGCAGTTCCCCCAGGCCATTTATGAACACTGAAGCTTTCTTT. It is translated as CASSSPRPFMNTEAFF.

J is TRBJ2-1 and V is TRBV4-1; D is uncertain. From germline, CDR1 is MGHRA and CDR2 YSYEKL. V was pared by 0 bases and J by 0 bases, with 12 bases between. There are 17 residues in the CDR3. In nucleotides, the CDR3 is TGCGCCAGCAGCCAAGATTGGGCCTCGAGCTCCTACAATGAGCAGTTCTTC. This translates into CASSQDWASSSYNEQFF.

The V and J genes are TRBV6-1 and TRBJ2-1; 7 bases are shared with TRBD1. The germline gives CDR1 MNHNS, CDR2 SASEGT. The V segment lost 3 bases and the J segment 3 bases; nucleotides outside the gene matches: 5. CDR3 length: 15 amino acids. CDR3 residues: CASSDPRQGYNEQFF. The CDR3 coding sequence is TGTGCCAGCAGTGACCCTAGACAGGGCTACAATGAGCAGTTCTTC.

In this sample, this clone turned up a few times. The chain couples TRBV28 to TRBJ1-1; 8 positions match TRBD1. CDR3 size: 16 residues. Germline V lookup: CDR1 MDHEN, CDR2 SYDVKM. The V segment lost 3 bases and the J segment 1 base; nucleotides outside the gene matches: 7. The DNA for the CDR3 is TGTGCCAGCAGTTTTAGGCTAGGACAGGGGAACACTGAAGCTTTCTTT. It specifies CASSFRLGQGNTEAFF.

In this sample, this clone turned up a few times. The V and J genes are TRBV2 and TRBJ1-2; no reliable D call. The CDR3 loop spans 15 amino acids. Germline CDR1 and CDR2: SNHLY and FYNNEI. Trimming shortened V by 8 bases and J by 2 bases, and 18 bases separated the two germline ends. CDR3 in amino acids: CASPVAGAGNYGYTF. CDR3 coding DNA: TGTGCCAGCCCCGTCGCAGGCGCGGGAAACTATGGCTACACCTTC.

The J gene is TRBJ1-1, the V gene TRBV7-8; unclear D gene. V lost 7 bases to trimming and J lost 0 bases, with 9 bases between them. Germline V CDR1 and CDR2: SGHVS, FQNEAQ. The CDR3 is 13 residues long. The CDR3 nucleotides read TGTGCCAGCACCCGGGAGGTGAACACTGAAGCTTTCTTT. Translating gives CASTREVNTEAFF. The entire variable domain, with the rest obtained from reference TRBV7-8 and TRBJ1-1, is as follows: GAGVSQSPRYKVAKRGQDVALRCDPISGHVSLFWYQQALGQGPEFLTYFQNEAQLDKSGLPSDRFFAERPEGSVSTLKIQRTQQEDSAVYLCASTREVNTEAFFGQGTRLTVV.

The CDR3 nucleotides read TGTGCCAGCAGCCCAGGGGGAGGTATCCCCTCCTACGAGCAGTACTTC. It translates to CASSPGGGIPSYEQYF. The chain recombines TRBV7-6 with TRBJ2-7; possible D gene TRBD1, 7 bases. Germline V gives CDR1 SGHVS, CDR2 FNYEAQ. Trimming stripped 5 bases from V and 0 bases from J, with 17 bases between. The CDR3 is made up of 16 amino acids.

The genes are TRBV2 and TRBJ2-7; D not resolved. The V end was cut by 5 bases, the J end by 3 bases, with 5 bases between. Germline V CDR1 and CDR2: SNHLY, FYNNEI. This CDR3 comprises 11 residues. The CDR3 region is CASSYNYEQYF. CDR3 coding DNA: TGTGCCAGCAGTTACAACTACGAGCAGTACTTC.

This clone appeared many times. The J gene is TRBJ1-2, the V gene TRBV5-5; D possibly corresponds to TRBD1 (5 bases). The germline V gene encodes CDR1 SGHKS and CDR2 YYEKEE (reference sequence). The CDR3 extends over 18 amino acids. The V end was cut by 3 bases, the J end by 8 bases, with 29 bases between. Here the CDR3 reads CASSSQPTTGARRGGYTF. CDR3 DNA sequence: TGTGCCAGCAGCTCGCAACCCACAACAGGCGCCCGGCGTGGCGGCTACACCTTC.

The chain is built from TRBV3-1 (or the pseudogene TRBV3-2) and TRBJ2-4, with no clear D. The CDR3 covers 14 residues. V was shortened by 5 bases and J by 3 bases, with 11 bases between the two germline ends. Germline-derived CDR1 and CDR2 are LGHDT and YNNKEL (reference sequence). Here the CDR3 reads CASSSRLLKNIQYF. In DNA form, the CDR3 reads TGTGCCAGCAGCTCAAGACTCCTCAAAAACATTCAGTACTTC.

With regard to this clone: Other DNA sequences in the sample encode the same CDR3. This chain links TRBV6-5 with TRBJ1-1, with a possible D match to TRBD1 (6 bases). Germline CDR1 reads MNHEY; CDR2 reads SVGAGI. V gave up 0 bases and J gave up 1 base, with 6 bases separating them. The length of the CDR3 is 14 residues. CDR3 nucleotide sequence: TGTGCCAGCAGTTACTCGACAGGGAACACTGAAGCTTTCTTT. It is translated as CASSYSTGNTEAFF.

The chain recombines TRBV4-1 with TRBJ1-2, with TRBD1 as a possible D gene (5 bases). Germline V lookup: CDR1 MGHRA, CDR2 YSYEKL. The V end was cut by 4 bases, the J end by 0 bases, with 12 bases between. This CDR3 has 15 amino acids. The CDR3 DNA is TGCGCCAGCAGCCGGGGCCCTACTACTAACTATGGCTACACCTTC. This translates into CASSRGPTTNYGYTF.

The chain links TRBV27 to TRBJ2-1, with unresolved D. The CDR3 extends over 12 amino acids. V lost 1 base and J lost 6, with 4 bases in between. Germline V lookup: CDR1 MNHEY, CDR2 SMNVEV (reference sequence). CDR3 protein: CASSLFGNEQFF. The CDR3 DNA reads TGTGCCAGCAGTTTATTCGGCAATGAGCAGTTCTTC.

The chain joins TRBV18 to TRBJ1-3; no clear D gene. The germline V gene has CDR1 KGHSH and CDR2 LQKENI. Trimming left V 1 base short and J 2 bases short, with 12 bases between. The CDR3 totals 16 residues. This CDR3 is CASSPLRGEPGNTIYF. The CDR3 nucleotides are TGTGCCAGCTCACCACTTCGCGGGGAGCCTGGAAACACCATATATTTT.

The genes are TRBV5-1 and TRBJ2-7; maybe TRBD2 (7 bases). Trimming took 5 bases from V and 2 from J, leaving 17 bases between them. This CDR3 region has 15 residues. Germline values: CDR1 SGHRS, CDR2 YFSETQ. CDR3 sequence reads: CASSLLGGQAYEQYF. CDR3 nucleotides: TGCGCCAGCAGTTTACTGGGGGGGCAGGCCTACGAGCAGTACTTC.

The CDR3, as DNA: TGTGCCAGCAGTTTATATACTAGCGGCTCCTACGAGCAGTACTTC. Translation: CASSLYTSGSYEQYF. The chain links TRBV28 to TRBJ2-7; 8 positions agree with TRBD2. The CDR3 covers 15 residues. CDR1 and CDR2 (germline): MDHEN, SYDVKM. V shed 1 base and J 0 bases; nucleotides not matched to a gene: 2.

The CDR3 DNA sequence: TGTGCCAGTAGACCTAGGGGGTACGGGACAGATACGCAGTATTTT. This codes for CASRPRGYGTDTQYF. V and J are TRBV19 and TRBJ2-3, with D tentatively TRBD1 (6 bases). The germline V gene has CDR1 LNHDA and CDR2 SQIVND (reference sequence). V lost 6 bases and J 3 bases, leaving 16 bases between the germline ends. The CDR3 consists of 15 residues.

The rearrangement joins TRBV5-8 to TRBJ1-6, with 7 nucleotides matching TRBD1. The CDR3 extends over 13 amino acids. With V trimmed by 3 bases and J by 8 bases, 2 bases remained unmatched. Germline values: CDR1 SGHTS, CDR2 YDEGEE. CDR3: CASSWGQYSPLHF. DNA for the CDR3: TGTGCCAGCAGCTGGGGACAGTATTCACCCCTCCACTTT.

The V call is TRBV9, the J call TRBJ2-7, with a tentative D call TRBD1 (6 bases). The germline CDR1 and CDR2 sequences are SGDLS and YYNGEE. This CDR3 region has 14 residues. The V end lost 3 bases, the J end lost 2 bases, and 12 bases lay between the germline ends. CDR3 residues: CASSAGQFAYEQYF. The CDR3 DNA reads as TGTGCCAGCAGCGCCGGACAGTTTGCCTACGAGCAGTACTTC.

The J gene is TRBJ2-7, the V gene TRBV7-2; tentative D call: TRBD2 (6 bases). Germline lookup yields CDR1 SGHTA and CDR2 FQGNSA. With 1 base removed from V and 0 bases from J, the gap between germline ends came to 10 bases. The CDR3 contains 15 residues. As DNA, the CDR3 is TGTGCCAGCAGCTTAGAAGCGGGCCTCTCCTACGAGCAGTACTTC. Protein sequence: CASSLEAGLSYEQYF.

In nucleotides, the CDR3 is TGTGCCAGCAGCCAATCTGGGAGCCCGGGACCCCAGCATTTT. Its translation: CASSQSGSPGPQHF. The rearrangement joins TRBV4-2 to TRBJ1-5; no clear D gene. This CDR3 is 14 amino acids long. Trimming took 2 bases from V and 10 from J, leaving 15 bases between them. Germline assignment: CDR1 LGHNA and CDR2 YNFKEQ.

The chain combines TRBV3-1 (or the pseudogene TRBV3-2) with TRBJ2-5; maybe TRBD2 (6 bases). Germline CDR1 reads LGHDT; CDR2 reads YNNKEL (reference sequence). V lost 0 bases and J lost 1, with 21 bases in between. The CDR3 loop spans 19 amino acids. DNA for the CDR3: TGTGCCAGCAGCCAAGATCACTCCGGGACTGTGGGGTCCCAAGAGACCCAGTACTTC. Its protein product is CASSQDHSGTVGSQETQYF.

V is TRBV15 and J is TRBJ1-6; tentatively, D is TRBD1 (5 bases). This CDR3 comprises 14 residues. The V end lost 1 base, the J end lost 8 bases, and 9 bases lay between the germline ends. The germline CDR1 and CDR2 sequences are LNHNV and YYDKDF (reference sequence). The DNA for the CDR3 is TGTGCCACCAGCAGAGGACAGATCGATTCACCCCTCCACTTT. This sequence encodes CATSRGQIDSPLHF.